This T cell receptor beta chain was recovered during a study of cytomegalovirus exposure and HLA in healthy donors. Germline V gene data show CDR1 as SGHRS and CDR2 as YFSETQ. This CDR3 is built from 14 residues. The ends were cut back, 4 bases at V and 4 bases at J, with 14 bases in the middle. A remark on this clone: Its cognate antigen is unknown.

General observations from the study: Analysis was carried out at a later point, and it linked a missense DCLRE1C variant to TCR beta V- and J-gene trimming. TCR beta sequences reportedly predicted most subjects' HLA-A and HLA-B alleles accurately.

Use of 60 Vbeta and 13 Jbeta primers characterized the PCR. Profiling relied on immunoSEQ multiplex PCR, and the TCRdb table lists in-frame clones only, not all of them. The table lists approximately 85,000 clones, roughly 80% of them singletons, with roughly 30% in the top ten. The sequence derives from a man in his fifties or sixties in good health and CMV-seropositive. Sequencing input: PBMCs. J is TRBJ1-1 and V is TRBV5-1; tentative D call: TRBD1 (6 bases). CDR3 bases: TGCGCCAGCAGCGGAGACAGGCCCCTCACTGAAGCTTTCTTT. It encodes CASSGDRPLTEAFF.